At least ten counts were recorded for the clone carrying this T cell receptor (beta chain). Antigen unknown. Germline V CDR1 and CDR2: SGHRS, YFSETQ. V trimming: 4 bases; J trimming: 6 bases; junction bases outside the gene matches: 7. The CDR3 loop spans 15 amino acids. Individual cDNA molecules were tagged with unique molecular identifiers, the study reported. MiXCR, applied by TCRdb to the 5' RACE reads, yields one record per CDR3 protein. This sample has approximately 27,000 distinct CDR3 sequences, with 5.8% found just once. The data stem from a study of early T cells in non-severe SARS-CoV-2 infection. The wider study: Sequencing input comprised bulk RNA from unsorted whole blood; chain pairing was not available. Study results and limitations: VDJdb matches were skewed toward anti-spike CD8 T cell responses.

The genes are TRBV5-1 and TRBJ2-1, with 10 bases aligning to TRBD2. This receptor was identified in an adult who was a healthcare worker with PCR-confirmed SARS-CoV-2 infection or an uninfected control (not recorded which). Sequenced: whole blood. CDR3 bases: TGCGCCAGCAGCCCCGGGACTAGCGTCGGCAATGAGCAGTTCTTC. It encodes CASSPGTSVGNEQFF.